This T cell receptor (beta chain) was retrieved from a study of vaccination and CD4 T cells after COVID-19. Study background: Each individual in the study obtained two doses of BNT162b2 or mRNA-1273 vaccine.

To note about this clonotype: Its antigen is undetermined. The germline gene is not matched at one end of the junction; a read error may be the cause.

The study sequenced cultured CD4+ T cell DNA using the Oncomine TCR Beta short-read assay. Genomic DNA was extracted from cultured CD4+ T cells. TCRdb reprocessed the PCR reads with MiXCR, giving one entry per CDR3 protein. This table has 20,000 or so distinct CDR3 sequences, about 33% appearing once. The CDR3 loop spans 11 amino acids. In germline, CDR1 is MDHEN, CDR2 SYDVKM. The treatment is: approximately 10-day PBMC culture with coronavirus spike peptide pools or control peptides (ViraFEST assay). Wells that each held fewer than 2.5 million PBMCs were cultured with around 9.4 IU/ml IL-2 and 10 ug/ml peptide pools.

The source is a human donor with COVID-19. The V and J genes are TRBV28 and TRBJ2-1, with D unresolved. Sequences were obtained from cultured CD4+ T cells from blood. CDR3: CASSFLNERFF. CDR3 bases: TGTGCCAGCAGTTTCCTCAATGAGCGGTTCTTC.